In this sample, the clone carrying this T cell receptor beta chain turned up a few times. The antigen is unknown. The length of the CDR3 is 18 residues. V lost 2 bases, J lost 0 bases, and 17 bases lay in between. Germline CDR1 reads LGHDT; CDR2 reads YNNKEL (reference sequence). These data come from a study of T-cell memory formation after mild COVID-19. Study observations and caveats: Whether second-wave clones peaking at day 37 were SARS-CoV-2 specific went unconfirmed. Pre-infection memory contained some responding clones, which suggested that cross-reactive memory had joined.

TCRdb called the 5' RACE reads again in MiXCR, with one record for every CDR3 protein. The sample shows just under 150,000 distinct CDR3 sequences, about 6.1% of them seen only once. The sequenced material came from PBMCs or a T cell subset sorted from them (not recorded which). The source is an adult woman who had mild COVID-19 (a few samples of this study predate the infection). Cell type and time point are not known. The chain recombines TRBV3-1 with TRBJ2-1; possibly TRBD1 for D (9 bases). As DNA, the CDR3 is TGTGCCAGCAGCCAAACCCGGGGGGGACAGGGCTCCTACAATGAGCAGTTCTTC. It is translated as CASSQTRGGQGSYNEQFF.